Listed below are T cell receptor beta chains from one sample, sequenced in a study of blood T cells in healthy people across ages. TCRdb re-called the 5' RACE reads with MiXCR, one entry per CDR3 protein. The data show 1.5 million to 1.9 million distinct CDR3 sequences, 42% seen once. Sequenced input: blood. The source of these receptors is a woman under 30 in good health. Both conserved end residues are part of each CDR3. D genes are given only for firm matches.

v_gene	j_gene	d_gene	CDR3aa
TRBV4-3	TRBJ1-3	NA	CASSRTLDSSGNTIYF
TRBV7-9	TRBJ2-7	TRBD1	CASSHTGDEQYF
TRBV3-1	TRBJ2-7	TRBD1	CASSGQEYYEQYF
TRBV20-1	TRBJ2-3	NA	CSASPGTVPTDTQYF
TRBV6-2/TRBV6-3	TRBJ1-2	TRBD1	CASSHPGQGIGYTF
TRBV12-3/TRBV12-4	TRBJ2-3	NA	CASSLPVSDTQYF
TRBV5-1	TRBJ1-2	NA	CASSLVLDYGYTF
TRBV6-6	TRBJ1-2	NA	CASSYHSYGYTF
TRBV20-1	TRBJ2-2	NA	CSAFTGLGELFF
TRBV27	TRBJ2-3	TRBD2	CASSLYIAGGPSDTQYF